The following is a TCR beta chain sequence with its context. The sample comes from a study of shared clonotypes between healthy human individuals. CD45RO-negative CD8 cells positively selected for CCR7 made up the naive population, which excluded terminally differentiated effector memory CD45RA+ cells. Only in-frame clones appear in the TCRdb table, and some are missing; sequencing was by immunoSEQ multiplex PCR. Of about 2.2 million clones in the sample, 93% were seen once. This CDR3 is 15 amino acids long. The V segment lost 5 bases and the J segment 1 base; nucleotides outside the gene matches: 7. CDR1 and CDR2 (germline): LNHDA, SQIVND (reference sequence).

This chain links TRBV19 with TRBJ1-1; 7 bases are shared with TRBD1. The source of this sequence is a man aged 18 to 30 in good health. Some clones in this sample may be carry-over from other donors' samples. Sequencing used naive CD8+ T cells from PBMCs. CDR3 nucleotide sequence: TGTGCCAGTAGTGCAGCCGGGACAGCGAACACTGAAGCTTTCTTT. Protein product: CASSAAGTANTEAFF.